This T cell receptor beta chain came from a study of T cells in Graves' hyperthyroidism and ophthalmopathy. The ends were cut back, 0 bases at V and 1 base at J, with 7 bases in the middle. Germline V CDR1 and CDR2: SGDLS, YYNGEE. The CDR3 runs to 14 residues. This clonotype was recorded at least ten times. Its matching antigen is unknown. Stability of Graves' hyperthyroidism was defined as absent ophthalmopathy progression within 18 months. For the diagnoses, clinical symptoms, serum thyroxine and TRAb, thyroid ultrasound and orbital computed tomography were used. Study findings and constraints: The majority of expanded thyroid clonotypes above 0.001 also appeared in blood. From stable hyperthyroidism, ophthalmopathy was set apart by a 13 V-J model.

There were TCR beta CDR3 regions amplified from RNA transcripts. When the TCR CDR3 underwent first-round RT-PCR, the HTBI primer set was used. TCRdb analysed the multiplex PCR reads with MiXCR anew, one entry per CDR3 protein. The repertoire holds roughly 570,000 distinct CDR3 sequences, with 40% to 55% as singletons. This clonotype originated in a woman between 18 and 30 years old with Graves' hyperthyroidism. Sample: peripheral blood or thyroid tissue (not recorded which). The J gene is TRBJ1-1, the V gene TRBV9, with D uncertain. The CDR3 DNA is TGTGCCAGCAGCGTAGACTTGTGGAACACTGAAGCTTTCTTT. It codes for CASSVDLWNTEAFF.